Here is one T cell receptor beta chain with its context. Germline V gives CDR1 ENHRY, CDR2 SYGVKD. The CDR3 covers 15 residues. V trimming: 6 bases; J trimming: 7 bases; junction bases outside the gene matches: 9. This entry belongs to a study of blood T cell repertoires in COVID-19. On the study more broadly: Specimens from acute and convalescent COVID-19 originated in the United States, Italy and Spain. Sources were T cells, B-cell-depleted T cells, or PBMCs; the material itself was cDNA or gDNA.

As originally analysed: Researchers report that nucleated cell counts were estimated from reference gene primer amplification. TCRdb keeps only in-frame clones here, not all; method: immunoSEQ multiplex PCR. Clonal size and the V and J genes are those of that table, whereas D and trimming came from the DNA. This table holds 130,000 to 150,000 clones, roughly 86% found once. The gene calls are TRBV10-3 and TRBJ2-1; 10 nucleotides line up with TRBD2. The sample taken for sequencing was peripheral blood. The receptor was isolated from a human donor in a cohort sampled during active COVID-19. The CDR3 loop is CAIRKRSGRPNEQFF. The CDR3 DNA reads TGTGCCATCAGGAAACGTAGCGGGAGGCCGAATGAGCAGTTCTTC.